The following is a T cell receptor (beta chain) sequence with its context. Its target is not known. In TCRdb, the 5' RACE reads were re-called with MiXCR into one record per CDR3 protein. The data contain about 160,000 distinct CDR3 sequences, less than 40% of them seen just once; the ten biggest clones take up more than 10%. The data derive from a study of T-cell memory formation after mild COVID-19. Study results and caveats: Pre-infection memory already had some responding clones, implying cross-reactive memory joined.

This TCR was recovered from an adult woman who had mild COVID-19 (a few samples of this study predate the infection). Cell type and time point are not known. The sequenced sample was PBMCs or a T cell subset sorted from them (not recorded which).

CDR3 DNA sequence: TGTGCCAGCAGCTCCATACAGACCGCCCAAGAGACCCAGTACTTC. Translating it yields CASSSIQTAQETQYF. The rearrangement links TRBV7-6 to TRBJ2-5; no clear D gene. The CDR3 consists of 15 residues. V lost 4 bases to trimming and J lost 1 base, with 13 bases between them. Germline-derived CDR1 and CDR2 are SGHVS and FNYEAQ.